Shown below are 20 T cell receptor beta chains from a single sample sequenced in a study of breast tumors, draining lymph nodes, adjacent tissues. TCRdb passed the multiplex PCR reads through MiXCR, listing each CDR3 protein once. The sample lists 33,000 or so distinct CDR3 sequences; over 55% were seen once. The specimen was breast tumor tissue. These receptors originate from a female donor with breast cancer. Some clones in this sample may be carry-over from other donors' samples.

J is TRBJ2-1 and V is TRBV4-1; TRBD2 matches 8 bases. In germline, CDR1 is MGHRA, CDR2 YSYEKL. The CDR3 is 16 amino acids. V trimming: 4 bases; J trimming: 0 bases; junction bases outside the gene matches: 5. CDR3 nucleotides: TGCGCCAGCAGCCTATCCCGGGGGGGCTCCTACAATGAGCAGTTCTTC. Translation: CASSLSRGGSYNEQFF.

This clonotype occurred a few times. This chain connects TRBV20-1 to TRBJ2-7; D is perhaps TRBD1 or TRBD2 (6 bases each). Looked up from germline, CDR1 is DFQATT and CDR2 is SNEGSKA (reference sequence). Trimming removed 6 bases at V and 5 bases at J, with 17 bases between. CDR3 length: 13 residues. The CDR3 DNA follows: TGCAGTGCGAAGGTCGGGGGCAGGGACGAGCAGTACTTC. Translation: CSAKVGGRDEQYF.

The CDR3 protein is CASSFSDLSYGYTF. The CDR3 DNA reads as TGTGCCAGCAGTTTTAGTGATCTGAGCTATGGCTACACCTTC. The chain uses TRBV12-3 or TRBV12-4 and TRBJ1-2; the D is unclear. The CDR3 sequence is 14 residues long. Trimming cost V 3 bases and J 4 bases, with 12 bases left between them.

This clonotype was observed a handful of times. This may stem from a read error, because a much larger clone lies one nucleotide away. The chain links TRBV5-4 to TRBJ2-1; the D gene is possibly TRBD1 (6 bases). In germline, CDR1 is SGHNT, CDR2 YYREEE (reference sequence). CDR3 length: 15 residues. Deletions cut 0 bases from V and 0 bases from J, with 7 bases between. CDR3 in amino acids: CASSLAGASYNEQFF. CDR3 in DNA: TGTGCCAGCAGCTTGGCAGGGGCCTCCTACAATGAGCAGTTCTTC.

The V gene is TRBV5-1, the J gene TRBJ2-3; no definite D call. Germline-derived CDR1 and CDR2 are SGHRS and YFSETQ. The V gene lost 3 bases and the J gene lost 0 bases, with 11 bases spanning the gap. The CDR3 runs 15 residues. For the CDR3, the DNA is TGCGCCAGCAGCTACTCCTCCGGGAGCACAGATACGCAGTATTTT. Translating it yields CASSYSSGSTDTQYF.

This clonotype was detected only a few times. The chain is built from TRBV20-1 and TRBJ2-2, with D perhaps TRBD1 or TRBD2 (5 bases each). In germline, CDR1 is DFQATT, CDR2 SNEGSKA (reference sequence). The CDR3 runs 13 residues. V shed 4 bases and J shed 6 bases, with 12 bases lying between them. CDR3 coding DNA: TGCAGTGCTATGGCGGTGGGGGCCGGGGAGCTGTTTTTT. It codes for CSAMAVGAGELFF.

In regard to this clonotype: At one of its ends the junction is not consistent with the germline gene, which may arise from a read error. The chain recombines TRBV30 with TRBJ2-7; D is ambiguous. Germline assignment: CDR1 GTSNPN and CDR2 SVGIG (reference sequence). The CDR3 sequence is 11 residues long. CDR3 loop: CAWKQPYEQHF. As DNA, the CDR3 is TGTGCCTGGAAACAGCCCTACGAGCAGCACTTC.

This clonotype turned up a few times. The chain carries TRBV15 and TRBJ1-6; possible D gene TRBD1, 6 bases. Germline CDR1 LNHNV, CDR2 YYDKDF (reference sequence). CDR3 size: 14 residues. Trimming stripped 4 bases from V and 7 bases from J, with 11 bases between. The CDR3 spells CATSKGGENSPLHF. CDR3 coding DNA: TGTGCCACCAGCAAAGGGGGGGAGAATTCACCCCTCCACTTT.

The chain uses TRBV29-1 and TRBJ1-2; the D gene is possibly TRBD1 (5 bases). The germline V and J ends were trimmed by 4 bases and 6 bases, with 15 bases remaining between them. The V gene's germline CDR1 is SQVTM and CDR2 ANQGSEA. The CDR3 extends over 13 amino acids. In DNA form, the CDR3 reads TGCAGCGTTGGGCAGGGACGTATACATGGCTACACCTTC. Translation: CSVGQGRIHGYTF.

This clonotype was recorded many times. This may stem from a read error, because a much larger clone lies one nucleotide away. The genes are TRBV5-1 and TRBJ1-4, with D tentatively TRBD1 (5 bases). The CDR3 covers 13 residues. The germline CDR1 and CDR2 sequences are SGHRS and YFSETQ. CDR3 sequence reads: CASSLGDGENLFF. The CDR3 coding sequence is TGCGCCAGCAGCTTGGGGGACGGTGAAAACCTGTTTTTT.

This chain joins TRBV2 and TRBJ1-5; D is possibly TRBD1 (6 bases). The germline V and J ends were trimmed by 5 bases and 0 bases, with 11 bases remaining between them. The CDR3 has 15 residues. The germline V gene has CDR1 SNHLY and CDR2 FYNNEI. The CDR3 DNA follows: TGTGCCAGCAGTAGGGACAATTATAGCAATCAGCCCCAGCATTTT. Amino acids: CASSRDNYSNQPQHF.

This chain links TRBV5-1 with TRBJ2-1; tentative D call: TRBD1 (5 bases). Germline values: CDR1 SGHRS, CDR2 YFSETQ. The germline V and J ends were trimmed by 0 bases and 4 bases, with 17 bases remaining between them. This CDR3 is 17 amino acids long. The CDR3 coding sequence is TGCGCCAGCAGCTTGGAGGGGCGGCGCAGGGAATACAATGAGCAGTTCTTC. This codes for CASSLEGRRREYNEQFF.

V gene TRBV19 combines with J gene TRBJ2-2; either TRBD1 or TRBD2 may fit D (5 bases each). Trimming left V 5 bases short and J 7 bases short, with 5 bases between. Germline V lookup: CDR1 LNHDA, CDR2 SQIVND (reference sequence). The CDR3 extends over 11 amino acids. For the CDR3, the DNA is TGTGCCAGTAGTGGGGGCGGGGAGCTGTTTTTT. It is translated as CASSGGGELFF.

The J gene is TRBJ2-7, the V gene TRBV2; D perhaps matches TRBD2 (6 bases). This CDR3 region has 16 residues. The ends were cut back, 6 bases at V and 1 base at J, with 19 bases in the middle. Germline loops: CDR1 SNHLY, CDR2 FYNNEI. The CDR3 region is CASRAGLLWGSYEQYF. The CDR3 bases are TGTGCCAGCAGGGCGGGGCTTCTCTGGGGTTCCTACGAGCAGTACTTC.

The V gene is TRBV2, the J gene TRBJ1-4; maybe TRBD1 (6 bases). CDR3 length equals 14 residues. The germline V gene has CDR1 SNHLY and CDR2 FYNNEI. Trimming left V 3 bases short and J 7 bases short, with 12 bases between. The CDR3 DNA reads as TGTGCCAGCAGTGAGGGGGGCCGGGGTGAAAAACTGTTTTTT. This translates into CASSEGGRGEKLFF.

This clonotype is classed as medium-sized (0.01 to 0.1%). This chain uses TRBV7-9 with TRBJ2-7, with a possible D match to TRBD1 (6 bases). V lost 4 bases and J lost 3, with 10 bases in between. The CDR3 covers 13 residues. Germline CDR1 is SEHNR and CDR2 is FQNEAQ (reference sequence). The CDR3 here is CASSSGQSYEQYF. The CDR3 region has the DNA TGTGCCAGCAGCTCCGGACAGAGCTACGAGCAGTACTTC.

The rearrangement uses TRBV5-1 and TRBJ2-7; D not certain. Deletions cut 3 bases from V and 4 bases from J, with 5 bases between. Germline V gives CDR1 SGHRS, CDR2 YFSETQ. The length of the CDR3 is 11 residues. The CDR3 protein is CASSSAYEQYF. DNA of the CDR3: TGCGCCAGCAGCTCAGCGTACGAGCAGTACTTC.

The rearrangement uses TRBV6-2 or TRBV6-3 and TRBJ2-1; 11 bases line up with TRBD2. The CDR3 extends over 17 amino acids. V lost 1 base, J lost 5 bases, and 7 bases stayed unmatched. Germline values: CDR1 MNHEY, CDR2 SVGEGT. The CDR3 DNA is TGTGCCAGCAGTTACTACAGACTAGCGGGGTCTGACAATGAGCAGTTCTTC. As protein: CASSYYRLAGSDNEQFF.

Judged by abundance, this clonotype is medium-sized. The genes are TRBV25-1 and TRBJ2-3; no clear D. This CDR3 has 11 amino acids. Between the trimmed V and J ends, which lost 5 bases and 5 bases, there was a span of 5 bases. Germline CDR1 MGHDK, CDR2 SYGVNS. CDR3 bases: TGTGCCAGCAGTTGGGGAGATACGCAGTATTTT. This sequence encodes CASSWGDTQYF. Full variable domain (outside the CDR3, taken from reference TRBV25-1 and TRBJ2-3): EADIYQTPRYLVIGTGKKITLECSQTMGHDKMYWYQQDPGMELHLIHYSYGVNSTEKGDLSSESTVSRIRTEHFPLTLESARPSHTSQYLCASSWGDTQYFGPGTRLTVL.

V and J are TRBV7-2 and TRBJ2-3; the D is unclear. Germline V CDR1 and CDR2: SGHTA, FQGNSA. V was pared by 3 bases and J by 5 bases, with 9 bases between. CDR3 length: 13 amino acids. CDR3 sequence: CASSFLGRDTQYF. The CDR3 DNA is TGTGCCAGCAGCTTCCTAGGCAGAGATACGCAGTATTTT. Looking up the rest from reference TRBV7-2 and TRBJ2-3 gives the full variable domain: GAGVSQSPSNKVTEKGKDVELRCDPISGHTALYWYRQSLGQGLEFLIYFQGNSAPDKSGLPSDRFSAERTGGSVSTLTIQRTQQEDSAVYLCASSFLGRDTQYFGPGTRLTVL.